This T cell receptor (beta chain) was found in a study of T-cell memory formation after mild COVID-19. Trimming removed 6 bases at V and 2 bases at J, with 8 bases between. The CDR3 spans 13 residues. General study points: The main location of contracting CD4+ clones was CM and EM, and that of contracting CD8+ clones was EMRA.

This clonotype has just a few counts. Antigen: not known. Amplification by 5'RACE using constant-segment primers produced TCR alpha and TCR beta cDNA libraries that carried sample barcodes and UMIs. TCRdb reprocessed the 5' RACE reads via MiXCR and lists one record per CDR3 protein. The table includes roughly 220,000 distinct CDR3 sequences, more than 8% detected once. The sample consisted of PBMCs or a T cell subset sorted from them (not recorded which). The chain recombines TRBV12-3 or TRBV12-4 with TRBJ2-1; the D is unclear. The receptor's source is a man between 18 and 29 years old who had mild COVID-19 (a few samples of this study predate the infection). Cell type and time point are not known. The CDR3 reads CASSRGPYNEQFF. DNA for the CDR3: TGTGCCAGCAGCCGAGGTCCCTACAATGAGCAGTTCTTC.